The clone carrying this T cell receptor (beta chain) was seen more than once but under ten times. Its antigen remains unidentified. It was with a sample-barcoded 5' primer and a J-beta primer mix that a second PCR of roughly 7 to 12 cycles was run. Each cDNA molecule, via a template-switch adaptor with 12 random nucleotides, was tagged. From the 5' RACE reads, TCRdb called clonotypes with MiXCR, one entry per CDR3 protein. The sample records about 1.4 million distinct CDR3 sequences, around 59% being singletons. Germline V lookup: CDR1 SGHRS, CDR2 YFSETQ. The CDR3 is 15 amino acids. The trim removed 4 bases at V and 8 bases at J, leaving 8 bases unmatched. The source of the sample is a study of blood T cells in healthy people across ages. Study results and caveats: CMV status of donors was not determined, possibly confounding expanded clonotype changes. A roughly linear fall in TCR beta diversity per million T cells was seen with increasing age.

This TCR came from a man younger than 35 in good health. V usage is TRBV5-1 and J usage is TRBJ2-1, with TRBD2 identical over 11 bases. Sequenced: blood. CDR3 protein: CASSAGTSGYYEQFF. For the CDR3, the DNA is TGCGCCAGCAGCGCCGGGACTAGCGGCTATTATGAGCAGTTCTTC.